The 29 T cell receptor beta chains below all came from one sample that was sequenced in a study of T cell responses to AZD1222 COVID-19 vaccine. Some clones are missing from TCRdb's copy, which holds only in-frame ones; the method was immunoSEQ multiplex PCR. Here the sample spans 100,000 to 150,000 clones, approximately 90% being singletons. The sample in question was peripheral blood, obtained 28 days after the second AZD1222 dose. The receptors originated from an adult who received the AZD1222 COVID-19 vaccine.

The chain couples TRBV29-1 to TRBJ2-5; D gene ambiguous. CDR1 is SQVTM and CDR2 is ANQGSEA in the germline V gene. The ends were cut back, 4 bases at V and 0 bases at J, with 6 bases in the middle. The CDR3 runs to 12 residues. Here the CDR3 reads CSVVEYQETQYF. The CDR3 coding sequence is TGCAGCGTTGTCGAGTACCAAGAGACCCAGTACTTC. Together with reference TRBV29-1 and TRBJ2-5, the CDR3 gives the full variable domain: SAVISQKPSRDICQRGTSLTIQCQVDSQVTMMFWYRQQPGQSLTLIATANQGSEATYESGFVIDKFPISRPNLTFSTLTVSNMSPEDSSIYLCSVVEYQETQYFGPGTRLLVL.

The J gene is TRBJ1-3, the V gene TRBV29-1; D unclear. Looked up from germline, CDR1 is SQVTM and CDR2 is ANQGSEA. Trimming stripped 5 bases from V and 0 bases from J, with 8 bases between. The CDR3 length is 13 residues. CDR3 in amino acids: CSVLPRSGNTIYF. CDR3 in DNA: TGCAGCGTTCTTCCGCGCTCTGGAAACACCATATATTTT.

This chain uses TRBV28 with TRBJ2-7; a possible D gene is TRBD1 (6 bases). The CDR3 extends over 15 amino acids. Germline values: CDR1 MDHEN, CDR2 SYDVKM. With 6 bases removed from V and 4 bases from J, the gap between germline ends came to 19 bases. The DNA of the CDR3 is TGTGCCAGCAGACTACAGGGAGCGCTATCTTACGAGCAGTACTTC. This translates into CASRLQGALSYEQYF.

This clone was picked up a small number of times. V is TRBV30 and J is TRBJ1-5; D is ambiguous. The V end was cut by 5 bases, the J end by 0 bases, with 11 bases between. Germline lookup yields CDR1 GTSNPN and CDR2 SVGIG (reference sequence). The CDR3 contains 14 residues. Here the CDR3 DNA reads TGTGCCTGGCAGAAAACCAATAGCAATCAGCCCCAGCATTTT. As protein: CAWQKTNSNQPQHF.

The rearrangement uses TRBV7-8 and TRBJ1-6; no reliable D call. CDR1 and CDR2 (germline): SGHVS, FQNEAQ. The CDR3 has 16 residues. Trimming shortened V by 2 bases and J by 2 bases, and 10 bases separated the two germline ends. The CDR3 DNA reads as TGTGCCAGCAGCTTACGCGGGTCCCCCTATAATTCACCCCTCCACTTT. This sequence encodes CASSLRGSPYNSPLHF. The whole variable domain, remainder taken from reference TRBV7-8 and TRBJ1-6, is GAGVSQSPRYKVAKRGQDVALRCDPISGHVSLFWYQQALGQGPEFLTYFQNEAQLDKSGLPSDRFFAERPEGSVSTLKIQRTQQEDSAVYLCASSLRGSPYNSPLHFGNGTRLTVT.

The chain links TRBV18 to TRBJ2-4, with a tentative D call TRBD1 (6 bases). This CDR3 is 14 amino acids long. Trimming took 4 bases from V and 5 from J, leaving 12 bases between them. Germline CDR1 and CDR2: KGHSH and LQKENI. CDR3 sequence (DNA): TGTGCCAGCTCACTTACAGGGATGGAAAACATTCAGTACTTC. It encodes CASSLTGMENIQYF.

The chain employs TRBV7-9 and TRBJ2-7, with D uncertain. CDR1 is SEHNR and CDR2 is FQNEAQ in the germline V gene (reference sequence). V gave up 2 bases and J gave up 0 bases, with 8 bases separating them. This CDR3 is 14 amino acids long. CDR3 protein: CASSLNGRSYEQYF. Here the CDR3 DNA reads TGTGCCAGCAGCTTAAACGGCCGCTCCTACGAGCAGTACTTC.

V and J are TRBV6-5 and TRBJ2-1; D perhaps matches TRBD2 (5 bases). CDR1 MNHEY and CDR2 SVGAGI come from the germline V gene. The CDR3 runs 13 residues. V dropped 0 bases and J dropped 9 bases, with 9 bases sitting between them. In nucleotides, the CDR3 is TGTGCCAGCAGTTACTCTAGCGTGGGTGAGCAGTTCTTC. Residues: CASSYSSVGEQFF.

The rearrangement joins TRBV7-9 to TRBJ2-5; unclear D gene. The CDR3 contains 14 residues. V lost 6 bases to trimming and J lost 2 bases, with 13 bases between them. Germline V CDR1 and CDR2: SEHNR, FQNEAQ (reference sequence). The CDR3 reads CASSQGTDQETQYF. The CDR3 DNA is TGTGCCAGCAGTCAAGGCACAGATCAAGAGACCCAGTACTTC.

V gene TRBV11-2 combines with J gene TRBJ2-3, with 7 bases matching TRBD1. Germline CDR1 and CDR2: SGHAT and FQNNGV. The J segment lost 4 bases and the V segment lost 4 bases, leaving 17 bases of the junction unmatched. This CDR3 has 18 residues. The CDR3 loop reads CASSSRSRQGREADTQYF. DNA of the CDR3: TGTGCCAGCAGCTCCCGCTCCCGACAGGGCCGAGAGGCAGATACGCAGTATTTT.

This chain connects TRBV11-2 to TRBJ1-6; D remains unclear. V was trimmed by 1 base and J by 9 bases, leaving 7 bases between them. The CDR3 spans 13 residues. In germline, CDR1 is SGHAT, CDR2 FQNNGV. DNA of the CDR3: TGTGCCAGCAGCTTAGTCCAGATTTCACCCCTCCACTTT. Translating it yields CASSLVQISPLHF. The full variable domain, completed using reference TRBV11-2 and TRBJ1-6, is EAGVAQSPRYKIIEKRQSVAFWCNPISGHATLYWYQQILGQGPKLLIQFQNNGVVDDSQLPKDRFSAERLKGVDSTLKIQPAKLEDSAVYLCASSLVQISPLHFGNGTRLTVT.

The chain recombines TRBV3-1 (or the pseudogene TRBV3-2) with TRBJ2-3; 11 nucleotides agree with TRBD2. Trimming at V came to 3 bases and at J to 0 bases, leaving 8 bases not matched to a gene. This CDR3 contains 18 residues. CDR1 is LGHDT, CDR2 YNNKEL, per germline (reference sequence). The CDR3: CASSHSGLAVTSTDTQYF. The CDR3 DNA sequence: TGTGCCAGCAGCCACTCGGGACTAGCGGTCACAAGCACAGATACGCAGTATTTT.

The chain employs TRBV14 and TRBJ2-4; 8 nucleotides align to TRBD2. The trim removed 3 bases at V and 3 bases at J, leaving 4 bases unmatched. CDR1 is SGHDN and CDR2 is FVKESK in the germline V gene. CDR3 length equals 15 residues. Here the CDR3 reads CASSQGTSGKNIQYF. The CDR3 bases are TGTGCCAGCAGCCAGGGCACTAGCGGCAAAAACATTCAGTACTTC.

The V gene is TRBV6-5, the J gene TRBJ2-5; 7 positions agree with TRBD1. Losses at the gene ends were 6 bases for V and 4 bases for J; bases not matched to a gene: 11. The CDR3 consists of 15 residues. Per germline, CDR1 MNHEY and CDR2 SVGAGI. The CDR3 DNA reads TGTGCCAGCAGACGGACAGGACCCGGAGGAGAGACCCAGTACTTC. Its translation: CASRRTGPGGETQYF.

The chain joins TRBV19 to TRBJ1-6, with D uncertain. The CDR3 spans 13 residues. Trimming took 6 bases from V and 9 from J, leaving 12 bases between them. Germline loops: CDR1 LNHDA, CDR2 SQIVND (reference sequence). In DNA form, the CDR3 reads TGTGCCAGTAGGCCGGAGGTTGGTTCACCCCTCCACTTT. Encoded protein: CASRPEVGSPLHF.

The chain uses TRBV9 and TRBJ2-1; 9 positions agree with TRBD2. Germline lookup yields CDR1 SGDLS and CDR2 YYNGEE. V lost 0 bases and J lost 8; bases outside the gene matches: 6. This CDR3 contains 15 residues. This CDR3 is CASSVVAGGTDEQFF. DNA for the CDR3: TGTGCCAGCAGCGTAGTGGCGGGGGGGACCGATGAGCAGTTCTTC.

The table lists this clone with a few counts. A read error may produce the germline difference seen at one junction end. V is TRBV2 and J is TRBJ2-7, with 9 positions matching TRBD1. CDR1 SNHLY and CDR2 FYNNEI come from the germline V gene. This CDR3 spans 16 amino acids. The CDR3 is CASNEWIQGATYEQYF. As DNA, the CDR3 is TGTGCCAGCAATGAATGGATACAGGGGGCTACCTACGAGCAGTACTTC.

The chain is built from TRBV5-4 and TRBJ1-2; D uncertain. With 1 base removed from V and 7 bases from J, the gap between germline ends came to 14 bases. Germline loops: CDR1 SGHNT, CDR2 YYREEE (reference sequence). The CDR3 consists of 14 residues. The chain's CDR3 is CASSLYTDYIGYTF. DNA for the CDR3: TGTGCCAGCAGCTTGTATACAGACTATATTGGCTACACCTTC.

CDR3: CASSPLTLGTDTQYF. The CDR3 DNA follows: TGCGCCAGCAGCCCGTTGACGTTGGGGACAGATACGCAGTATTTT. The chain couples TRBV5-1 to TRBJ2-3; D is ambiguous. The germline V gene has CDR1 SGHRS and CDR2 YFSETQ. The length of the CDR3 is 15 residues. Trimming shortened V by 4 bases and J by 3 bases, and 15 bases separated the two germline ends.

V is TRBV19 and J is TRBJ1-6; D may be TRBD1 (5 bases). Germline CDR1 and CDR2: LNHDA and SQIVND (reference sequence). V was clipped by 4 bases and J by 7 bases, with 17 bases between them. This CDR3 is 16 amino acids long. CDR3 DNA sequence: TGTGCCAGTAGTAATACCCAGGGAAGAAGGAATTCACCCCTCCACTTT. This sequence encodes CASSNTQGRRNSPLHF.

The chain recombines TRBV2 with TRBJ2-1, with 7 bases that match TRBD2. CDR3 length: 16 amino acids. Germline-derived CDR1 and CDR2 are SNHLY and FYNNEI. The V and J ends lost 4 bases and 2 bases, in that order; junction bases with no gene match: 8. Here the CDR3 reads CASSAPAGVAYNEQFF. CDR3 in DNA: TGTGCCAGCAGTGCTCCCGCGGGAGTTGCCTACAATGAGCAGTTCTTC.

This clone turned up a few times. The chain joins TRBV7-2 to TRBJ1-2; the D is unclear. The CDR3 sequence is 14 residues long. V lost 8 bases and J lost 6, with 19 bases in between. Germline values: CDR1 SGHTA, CDR2 FQGNSA. Here the CDR3 reads CASLSNRVNNGYTF. In nucleotides, the CDR3 is TGTGCCAGCCTCTCGAACAGAGTTAATAATGGCTACACCTTC.

The chain joins TRBV28 to TRBJ2-3; D is uncertain. Looked up from germline, CDR1 is MDHEN and CDR2 is SYDVKM. With 2 bases removed from V and 8 bases from J, the gap between germline ends came to 5 bases. The CDR3 runs to 11 residues. CDR3 in amino acids: CASSLDATQYF. DNA for the CDR3: TGTGCCAGCAGTTTAGACGCTACGCAGTATTTT.

The chain is built from TRBV3-1 (or the pseudogene TRBV3-2) and TRBJ2-5, with D hard to call. V was trimmed by 4 bases and J by 5 bases, leaving 17 bases between them. Germline CDR1 reads LGHDT; CDR2 reads YNNKEL (reference sequence). The CDR3 extends over 15 amino acids. The CDR3 sequence is CASSLVLGVVETQYF. As DNA, the CDR3 is TGTGCCAGCAGCCTGGTGCTGGGCGTAGTGGAGACCCAGTACTTC.

This clone has only one observation. The CDR3 loop reads CASSFRGFEEKLFF. Here the CDR3 DNA reads TGTGCCAGCAGCTTCAGGGGGTTTGAGGAAAAACTGTTTTTT. The V call is TRBV5-5, the J call TRBJ1-4; TRBD1 aligns across 7 bases. The CDR3 has 14 amino acids. Germline CDR1 reads SGHKS; CDR2 reads YYEKEE (reference sequence). Losses at the gene ends were 2 bases for V and 8 bases for J; bases not matched to a gene: 6. The variable domain in full, with the rest retrieved from reference TRBV5-5 and TRBJ1-4, is DAGVTQSPTHLIKTRGQQVTLRCSPISGHKSVSWYQQVLGQGPQFIFQYYEKEERGRGNFPDRFSARQFPNYSSELNVNALLLGDSALYLCASSFRGFEEKLFFGSGTQLSVL.

The rearrangement uses TRBV7-2 and TRBJ2-1, with no clear D. V lost 6 bases to trimming and J lost 9 bases, with 21 bases between them. In germline, CDR1 is SGHTA, CDR2 FQGNSA. This CDR3 region has 15 residues. The CDR3 bases are TGTGCCAGCAGTCCCTCCAGCGTAACCCAGCGTGAGCAGTTCTTC. Its protein is CASSPSSVTQREQFF.

V usage is TRBV14 and J usage is TRBJ2-7; TRBD1 matches at 9 bases. The CDR3 spans 14 residues. The J segment lost 2 bases and the V segment lost 5 bases, leaving 4 bases of the junction unmatched. Germline V gives CDR1 SGHDN, CDR2 FVKESK. This CDR3 is CASSSRDRAYEQYF. CDR3 sequence (DNA): TGTGCCAGCAGCTCTCGGGACAGGGCCTACGAGCAGTACTTC.

The chain combines TRBV6-4 with TRBJ1-2, with TRBD1 as a possible D gene (5 bases). The V end lost 2 bases, the J end lost 4 bases, and 5 bases lay between the germline ends. Germline V gene sequence: CDR1 MRHNA, CDR2 SNTAGT. The CDR3 is made up of 12 amino acids. CDR3 in DNA: TGTGCCAGCAGTGACGGGGCCTATGGCTACACCTTC. It specifies CASSDGAYGYTF.

CDR3 DNA: TGTGCCAGCAGTAGTTGGGACAGCTATGGCTACACCTTC. Translated, it gives CASSSWDSYGYTF. The chain joins TRBV11-3 to TRBJ1-2, with 7 bases identical to TRBD1. There are 13 residues in the CDR3. CDR1 is SGHNT, CDR2 YENEEA, per germline. Germline trimming cut 6 bases from V and 4 bases from J; bases unmatched to any gene: 5.